This paragraph reports one T cell receptor beta chain. What it binds is not known. Measured with immunoSEQ multiplex PCR; TCRdb has only the in-frame clones, and not every one. The sample holds 77,000 or so clones; 85% to 90% are singletons and the top ten take 30% to 40%. These data are taken from a study of T cell responses to AZD1222 COVID-19 vaccine. General study points: Repertoire collection took place solely once the T cell response had peaked. Donors, mostly white British, included more females; clonal diversity was possibly underestimated.

The CDR3 length is 11 residues. V was clipped by 6 bases and J by 6 bases, with 7 bases between them. Germline CDR1 MDHEN, CDR2 SYDVKM. The TCR originated in an adult in good health. V usage is TRBV28 and J usage is TRBJ2-3; D remains ambiguous. This specimen was peripheral blood, taken on day 0 of AZD1222 vaccination. The CDR3 is CASSGWDTQYF. DNA of the CDR3: TGTGCCAGCAGCGGGTGGGATACGCAGTATTTT.